The 32 T cell receptor beta chains below come from one sample, sequenced in a study of blood T cell repertoires in COVID-19. TCRdb keeps only in-frame clones here, not all; method: immunoSEQ multiplex PCR. The sample shows about 120,000 clones, approximately 78% of them seen only once. Material for sequencing was peripheral blood. Receptor source: a man in his 70s with acute or convalescent COVID-19.

This chain connects TRBV20-1 to TRBJ1-5, with 11 bases fitting TRBD1. CDR1 DFQATT and CDR2 SNEGSKA come from the germline V gene (reference sequence). There are 17 residues in the CDR3. Trimming removed 3 bases from V and 1 base from J; junction bases left unmatched: 8. The CDR3 DNA sequence: TGCAGTGCTAGTTCGGGACAGGGGGTTGGAAGCAATCAGCCCCAGCATTTT. Its translation: CSASSGQGVGSNQPQHF.

The genes are TRBV11-3 and TRBJ2-7; possibly TRBD1 for D (5 bases). The CDR3 covers 14 residues. V lost 5 bases, J lost 4 bases, and 15 bases lay in between. The germline CDR1 and CDR2 sequences are SGHNT and YENEEA. In DNA, the CDR3 is TGTGCCAGCAGCCCTTCTTCGACAGCTTACGAGCAGTACTTC. It is translated as CASSPSSTAYEQYF.

The chain employs TRBV7-6 and TRBJ2-7; D not resolved. The CDR3 contains 10 residues. The germline V gene has CDR1 SGHVS and CDR2 FNYEAQ. The ends were cut back, 8 bases at V and 7 bases at J, with 9 bases in the middle. CDR3 sequence: CASGSSEQYF. The CDR3 nucleotides are TGTGCCAGCGGTTCGAGTGAGCAGTACTTC.

The sample holds a few counts of this clone. The chain combines TRBV7-9 with TRBJ1-6; tentatively, D is TRBD1 (5 bases). The germline CDR1 and CDR2 sequences are SEHNR and FQNEAQ (reference sequence). The CDR3 contains 14 residues. V gave up 3 bases and J gave up 10 bases, with 13 bases separating them. The CDR3 spells CASSFPGGTSPLHF. CDR3 bases: TGTGCCAGCAGCTTCCCGGGGGGGACCTCACCCCTCCACTTT.

This clone appeared a single time. CDR3 bases: TGTGCCAGCAGCTTAGAAGAGCAGGGGCGTAAACGGACTGAAGCTTTCTTT. Translated: CASSLEEQGRKRTEAFF. This chain joins TRBV7-2 and TRBJ1-1; possible D gene TRBD1, 6 bases. Germline CDR1 and CDR2: SGHTA and FQGNSA. With 1 base removed from V and 5 bases from J, the gap between germline ends came to 20 bases. CDR3 size: 17 residues. Complete variable domain (other parts from reference TRBV7-2 and TRBJ1-1): GAGVSQSPSNKVTEKGKDVELRCDPISGHTALYWYRQSLGQGLEFLIYFQGNSAPDKSGLPSDRFSAERTGGSVSTLTIQRTQQEDSAVYLCASSLEEQGRKRTEAFFGQGTRLTVV.

The chain joins TRBV5-1 to TRBJ1-5; D possibly corresponds to TRBD1 (5 bases). The V gene lost 6 bases and the J gene lost 0 bases, with 13 bases spanning the gap. Germline V CDR1 and CDR2: SGHRS, YFSETQ. The CDR3 sequence is 15 residues long. Here the CDR3 DNA reads TGCGCCAGCAAGCTCAGGGATTATAGCAATCAGCCCCAGCATTTT. The encoded protein is CASKLRDYSNQPQHF.

The V gene is TRBV3-1 (or the pseudogene TRBV3-2), the J gene TRBJ1-2; D uncertain. Germline assignment: CDR1 LGHDT and CDR2 YNNKEL (reference sequence). V lost 1 base, J lost 6 bases, and 6 bases lay in between. This CDR3 comprises 12 residues. For the CDR3, the DNA is TGTGCCAGCAGCCAAGTGTCAGATGGCTACACCTTC. Protein sequence: CASSQVSDGYTF.

This clone was seen a single time. In nucleotides, the CDR3 is TGTGCCAGTAGTACGGGACAGGGTAACCAAGAGACCCAGTACTTC. It encodes CASSTGQGNQETQYF. This chain connects TRBV19 to TRBJ2-5; 9 positions match TRBD1. Germline V gene data show CDR1 as LNHDA and CDR2 as SQIVND (reference sequence). V lost 4 bases to trimming and J lost 0 bases; unmatched junction nucleotides: 3. This CDR3 is built from 15 residues. The whole variable domain, remainder taken from reference TRBV19 and TRBJ2-5, is DGGITQSPKYLFRKEGQNVTLSCEQNLNHDAMYWYRQDPGQGLRLIYYSQIVNDFQKGDIAEGYSVSREKKESFPLTVTSAQKNPTAFYLCASSTGQGNQETQYFGPGTRLLVL.

This chain joins TRBV6-5 and TRBJ1-5, with D possibly TRBD1 on 5 matching bases. CDR1 and CDR2 from the germline V gene are MNHEY and SVGAGI. The CDR3 covers 14 residues. V was clipped by 2 bases and J by 3 bases, with 8 bases between them. The CDR3 DNA is TGTGCCAGCAGTTACAAGGGGAACAATCAGCCCCAGCATTTT. Translation gives CASSYKGNNQPQHF.

The table lists this clone with a few counts. V is TRBV10-2 and J is TRBJ1-5; TRBD1 aligns across 8 bases. CDR3 size: 13 residues. CDR1 WSHSY and CDR2 SAAADI come from the germline V gene. After removal of 7 bases from V and 3 bases from J, the junction contained 2 bases not matched to a gene. The CDR3 protein is CASTTGVNQPQHF. The DNA of the CDR3 is TGCGCCAGCACGACAGGGGTCAATCAGCCCCAGCATTTT.

The chain employs TRBV5-4 and TRBJ2-2; no reliable D call. Germline CDR1 reads SGHNT; CDR2 reads YYREEE (reference sequence). Trimming removed 0 bases from V and 6 bases from J, with 3 bases in between. The CDR3 covers 12 residues. CDR3 DNA sequence: TGTGCCAGCAGCTTGGTCGCCGGGGAGCTGTTTTTT. Its protein product is CASSLVAGELFF. Combining the CDR3 with reference TRBV5-4 and TRBJ2-2 gives the whole variable domain ETGVTQSPTHLIKTRGQQVTLRCSSQSGHNTVSWYQQALGQGPQFIFQYYREEENGRGNFPPRFSGLQFPNYSSELNVNALELDDSALYLCASSLVAGELFFGEGSRLTVL.

The rearrangement joins TRBV28 to TRBJ2-5; a weak D match, TRBD2 (5 bases). CDR3 length equals 15 residues. V lost 2 bases, J lost 2 bases, and 12 bases lay in between. Germline V lookup: CDR1 MDHEN, CDR2 SYDVKM. The CDR3 protein is CASSLVATPQETQYF. The CDR3 DNA reads as TGTGCCAGCAGTTTAGTAGCGACCCCTCAAGAGACCCAGTACTTC.

The V and J genes are TRBV24-1 and TRBJ1-2, with TRBD1 as a possible D gene (6 bases). V was clipped by 3 bases and J by 8 bases, with 15 bases between them. The length of the CDR3 is 14 residues. Looked up from germline, CDR1 is KGHDR and CDR2 is SFDVKD. The CDR3 loop reads CATSDPGTLSGYTF. The CDR3 DNA reads TGTGCCACCAGTGATCCAGGGACACTTTCGGGCTACACCTTC.

In the case of this clone: A read error may account for a junction end that differs from germline. The genes are TRBV6-5 and TRBJ2-7; D is unclear. Germline V gene lookup returns CDR1 MNHEY and CDR2 SVGAGI. The CDR3 consists of 12 residues. The DNA of the CDR3 is TGTGCCAGCACCTACATATGGAGAAATCGGCTTTTC. Its protein product is CASTYIWRNRLF.

The rearrangement joins TRBV5-1 to TRBJ2-2; D is possibly TRBD1 (5 bases). This CDR3 is built from 16 residues. In germline, CDR1 is SGHRS, CDR2 YFSETQ. Trimming cost V 0 bases and J 6 bases, with 15 bases left between them. This CDR3 is CASSLGARASAGELFF. The CDR3 region has the DNA TGCGCCAGCAGCTTGGGGGCCAGGGCGTCGGCCGGGGAGCTGTTTTTT.

This clone is deemed medium-sized (0.01 to 0.1%). V usage is TRBV11-2 and J usage is TRBJ1-2; possible D gene TRBD1, 5 bases. CDR3 size: 14 residues. Germline loops: CDR1 SGHAT, CDR2 FQNNGV. V shed 0 bases and J shed 7 bases, with 12 bases lying between them. CDR3 in DNA: TGTGCCAGCAGCTTAGAGGGCAGGGTCGGTGGCTACACCTTC. It yields the protein CASSLEGRVGGYTF.

The rearrangement joins TRBV3-1 (or the pseudogene TRBV3-2) to TRBJ2-1, with no clear D. The CDR3 is 15 amino acids. Germline V gene lookup returns CDR1 LGHDT and CDR2 YNNKEL (reference sequence). V lost 1 base and J 4 bases, leaving 11 bases between the germline ends. CDR3 coding DNA: TGTGCCAGCAGCCAAGCTGCTAGTCTGTACAATGAGCAGTTCTTC. Translation gives CASSQAASLYNEQFF.

The chain combines TRBV23-1 with TRBJ2-1; 10 nucleotides match TRBD2. TRBV23-1 is treated as an ORF (open reading frame) with a function not yet certain. The CDR3 sequence is 19 residues long. V dropped 0 bases and J dropped 3; count of bases not matched to a gene: 11. The CDR3 sequence is CASSQSHPIAGGGYNEQFF. The CDR3 DNA reads as TGCGCCAGCAGTCAATCCCATCCCATAGCGGGAGGTGGCTACAATGAGCAGTTCTTC.

The CDR3 nucleotides read TGTGCCAGCAGCGTAAAGACAGGGGGCACTGAAGCTTTCTTT. This encodes CASSVKTGGTEAFF. The chain carries TRBV9 and TRBJ1-1; 9 nucleotides agree with TRBD1. CDR1 and CDR2 (germline): SGDLS, YYNGEE. CDR3 length equals 14 residues. V dropped 1 base and J dropped 4; count of bases not matched to a gene: 2.

The V and J genes are TRBV7-3 and TRBJ1-1, with 8 bases aligning to TRBD1. The junction had 3 bases not matched to a gene; V was cut back by 5 bases and J by 1 base. The length of the CDR3 is 14 residues. Germline V gene lookup returns CDR1 SGHTA and CDR2 FQGTGA. The CDR3 nucleotides read TGTGCCAGCAGCGAACAGGGGGGGAACACTGAAGCTTTCTTT. Translation gives CASSEQGGNTEAFF.

The rearrangement joins TRBV19 to TRBJ1-2; 9 nucleotides agree with TRBD1. The germline CDR1 and CDR2 sequences are LNHDA and SQIVND (reference sequence). The CDR3 spans 13 residues. This chain's CDR3 is CSSGTGSPYGYTF. The CDR3 coding sequence is TGTTCCTCGGGGACAGGGAGTCCGTATGGCTACACCTTC.

The genes are TRBV7-9 and TRBJ2-5; 7 nucleotides align to TRBD1. The CDR3 length is 12 residues. CDR1 and CDR2 from the germline V gene are SEHNR and FQNEAQ (reference sequence). After removal of 7 bases from V and 5 bases from J, the junction contained 4 bases not matched to a gene. The CDR3 sequence is CASNRGLETQYF. CDR3 sequence (DNA): TGTGCCAGCAATAGGGGGCTGGAGACCCAGTACTTC.

The chain couples TRBV5-6 to TRBJ1-2; TRBD1 matches 7 bases. The ends lost 3 bases at V and 0 bases at J; junction bases unmatched: 5. CDR1 is SGHDT, CDR2 YYEEEE, per germline. CDR3 length equals 15 residues. The CDR3 DNA follows: TGTGCCAGCAGCTGGGCGGACAGGCCTAACTATGGCTACACCTTC. This codes for CASSWADRPNYGYTF.

This chain links TRBV18 with TRBJ1-4; TRBD1 agrees at 7 bases. V lost 3 bases to trimming and J lost 4 bases; unmatched junction nucleotides: 8. CDR3 size: 16 residues. CDR1 and CDR2 (germline): KGHSH, LQKENI. CDR3 amino acids: CASSPPGQKNNEKLFF. CDR3 nucleotides: TGTGCCAGCTCACCTCCGGGACAGAAAAATAATGAAAAACTGTTTTTT.

This clone was recorded once. The chain carries TRBV6-5 and TRBJ2-6; 8 nucleotides align to TRBD1. This CDR3 spans 15 amino acids. Germline lookup yields CDR1 MNHEY and CDR2 SVGAGI. The junction had 6 bases not matched to a gene; V was cut back by 7 bases and J by 4 bases. The DNA of the CDR3 is TGTGCCAGCACACGGACAGGGAACGGGGCCAACGTCCTGACTTTC. It codes for CASTRTGNGANVLTF.

This chain joins TRBV12-3 or TRBV12-4 and TRBJ1-2, with 7 bases fitting TRBD1. The CDR3 runs 13 residues. The trim removed 4 bases at V and 4 bases at J, leaving 3 bases unmatched. As DNA, the CDR3 is TGTGCCAGCAGTTCTCGACAGGGCTATGGCTACACCTTC. This translates into CASSSRQGYGYTF.

A note on this clone: One end of the junction varies from germline; a read error may be responsible. The V and J genes are TRBV11-2 and TRBJ1-2; D gene ambiguous. This CDR3 has 12 amino acids. Per the germline V gene, CDR1 is SGHAT and CDR2 is FQNNGV. Here the CDR3 reads CASTLLVYGYTF. The CDR3 region has the DNA TGTGCCAGCACCTTATTAGTGTACGGCTACACCTTC.

This chain connects TRBV27 to TRBJ1-6, with TRBD1 matching over 7 bases. The CDR3 is 15 amino acids. V trimming: 5 bases; J trimming: 6 bases; junction bases outside the gene matches: 7. CDR1 and CDR2 from the germline V gene are MNHEY and SMNVEV (reference sequence). This CDR3 is CASSQRTGANSPLHF. The DNA for the CDR3 is TGTGCCAGCAGTCAAAGGACAGGAGCTAATTCACCCCTCCACTTT.

This chain uses TRBV24-1 with TRBJ2-1, with 7 bases matching TRBD2. This CDR3 has 13 residues. V gave up 2 bases and J gave up 7 bases; unmatched junction bases: 1. The V gene's germline CDR1 is KGHDR and CDR2 SFDVKD. DNA for the CDR3: TGTGCCACCAGTGATTGGGGGGGAAATGAGCAGTTCTTC. Translated, it gives CATSDWGGNEQFF.

The genes are TRBV5-6 and TRBJ1-2; 10 bases fit TRBD1. With V trimmed by 4 bases and J by 8 bases, 5 bases remained unmatched. CDR1 is SGHDT and CDR2 is YYEEEE in the germline V gene. The CDR3 covers 13 residues. CDR3 loop: CASSGGQGSGYTF. CDR3 nucleotide sequence: TGTGCCAGCAGCGGGGGACAGGGGAGCGGCTACACCTTC.

The rearrangement joins TRBV6-5 to TRBJ2-3; weak D call: TRBD2 (7 bases). CDR1 is MNHEY, CDR2 SVGAGI, per germline. This CDR3 contains 16 residues. Between the trimmed V and J ends, which lost 2 bases and 0 bases, there was a span of 12 bases. The CDR3 DNA reads as TGTGCCAGCAGTTACAACGCGGGGGCGAGCACAGATACGCAGTATTTT. Amino acids: CASSYNAGASTDTQYF.

The table lists this clone with a few counts. The V and J genes are TRBV19 and TRBJ2-3, with 12 bases matching TRBD2. V trimming: 5 bases; J trimming: 8 bases; junction bases outside the gene matches: 11. The CDR3 sequence is 16 residues long. Per germline, CDR1 LNHDA and CDR2 SQIVND (reference sequence). The CDR3, as DNA: TGTGCCAGTAGTCGGTCGACTAGCGGGGGCCCGGGTACGCAGTATTTT. Translating gives CASSRSTSGGPGTQYF.